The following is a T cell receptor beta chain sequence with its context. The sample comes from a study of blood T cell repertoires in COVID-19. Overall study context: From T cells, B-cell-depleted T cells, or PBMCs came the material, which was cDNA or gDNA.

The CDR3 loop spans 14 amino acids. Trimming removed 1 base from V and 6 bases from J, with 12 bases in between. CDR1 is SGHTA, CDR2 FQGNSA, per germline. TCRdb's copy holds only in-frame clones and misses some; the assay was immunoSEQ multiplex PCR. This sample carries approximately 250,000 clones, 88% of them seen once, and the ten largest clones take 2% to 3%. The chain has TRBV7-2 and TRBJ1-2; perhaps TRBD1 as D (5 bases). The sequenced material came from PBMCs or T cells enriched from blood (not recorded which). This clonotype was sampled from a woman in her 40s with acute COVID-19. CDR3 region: CASSLVRGGNGYTF. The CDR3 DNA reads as TGTGCCAGCAGCTTAGTACGGGGGGGGAATGGCTACACCTTC.